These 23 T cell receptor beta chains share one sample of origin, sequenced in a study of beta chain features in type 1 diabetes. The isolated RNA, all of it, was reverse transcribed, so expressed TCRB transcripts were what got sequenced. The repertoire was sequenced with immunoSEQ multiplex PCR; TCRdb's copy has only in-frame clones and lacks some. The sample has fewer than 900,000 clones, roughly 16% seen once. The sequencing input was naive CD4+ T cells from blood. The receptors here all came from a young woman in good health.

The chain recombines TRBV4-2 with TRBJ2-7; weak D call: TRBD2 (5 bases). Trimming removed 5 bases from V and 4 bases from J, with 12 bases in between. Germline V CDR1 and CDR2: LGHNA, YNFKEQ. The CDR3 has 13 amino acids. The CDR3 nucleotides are TGTGCCAGCAGCACTAGACCAGAGTACGAGCAGTACTTC. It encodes CASSTRPEYEQYF.

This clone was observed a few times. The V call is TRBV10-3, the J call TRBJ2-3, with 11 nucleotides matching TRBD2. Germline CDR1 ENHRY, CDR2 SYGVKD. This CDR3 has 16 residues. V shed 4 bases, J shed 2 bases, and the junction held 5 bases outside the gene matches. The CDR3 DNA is TGTGCCATCAGTGGCGGGACTAGCGGTTCCACAGATACGCAGTATTTT. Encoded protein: CAISGGTSGSTDTQYF.

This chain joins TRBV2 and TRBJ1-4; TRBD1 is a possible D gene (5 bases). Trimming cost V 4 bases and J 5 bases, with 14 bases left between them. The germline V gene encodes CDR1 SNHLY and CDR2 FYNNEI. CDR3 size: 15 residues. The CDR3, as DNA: TGTGCCAGCAGTGCTCTAACAGGTCAGAATGAAAAACTGTTTTTT. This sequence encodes CASSALTGQNEKLFF. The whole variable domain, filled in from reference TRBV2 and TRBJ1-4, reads EPEVTQTPSHQVTQMGQEVILRCVPISNHLYFYWYRQILGQKVEFLVSFYNNEISEKSEIFDDQFSVERPDGSNFTLKIRSTKLEDSAMYFCASSALTGQNEKLFFGSGTQLSVL.

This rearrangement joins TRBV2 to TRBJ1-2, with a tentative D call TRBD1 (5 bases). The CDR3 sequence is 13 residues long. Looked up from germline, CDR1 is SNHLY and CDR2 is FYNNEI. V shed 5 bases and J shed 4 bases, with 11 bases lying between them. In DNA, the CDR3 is TGTGCCAGCAGTCCCCCCACAGGCTATGGCTACACCTTC. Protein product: CASSPPTGYGYTF. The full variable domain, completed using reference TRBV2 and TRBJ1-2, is EPEVTQTPSHQVTQMGQEVILRCVPISNHLYFYWYRQILGQKVEFLVSFYNNEISEKSEIFDDQFSVERPDGSNFTLKIRSTKLEDSAMYFCASSPPTGYGYTFGSGTRLTVV.

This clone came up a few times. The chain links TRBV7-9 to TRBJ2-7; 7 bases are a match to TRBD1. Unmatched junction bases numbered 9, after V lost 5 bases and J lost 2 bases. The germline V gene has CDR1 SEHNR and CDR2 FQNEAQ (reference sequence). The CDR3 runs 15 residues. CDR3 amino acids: CASSDFRTGAYEQYF. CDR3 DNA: TGTGCCAGCAGCGACTTTAGGACAGGCGCCTACGAGCAGTACTTC.

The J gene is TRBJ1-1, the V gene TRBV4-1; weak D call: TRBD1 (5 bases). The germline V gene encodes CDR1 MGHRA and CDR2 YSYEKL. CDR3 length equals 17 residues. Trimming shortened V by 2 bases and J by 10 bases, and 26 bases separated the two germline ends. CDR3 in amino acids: CASSQTWSGLFLGGAFF. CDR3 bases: TGCGCCAGCAGCCAAACCTGGTCCGGACTTTTCCTTGGGGGAGCTTTCTTT.

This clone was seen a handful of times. Here the CDR3 reads CASSLLGGQNEQFF. CDR3 DNA: TGTGCCAGCAGCTTACTCGGGGGTCAGAATGAGCAGTTCTTC. The chain employs TRBV7-3 and TRBJ2-1; TRBD2 is a possible D gene (6 bases). Germline CDR1 SGHTA, CDR2 FQGTGA. This CDR3 comprises 14 residues. V was trimmed by 2 bases and J by 7 bases, leaving 12 bases between them.

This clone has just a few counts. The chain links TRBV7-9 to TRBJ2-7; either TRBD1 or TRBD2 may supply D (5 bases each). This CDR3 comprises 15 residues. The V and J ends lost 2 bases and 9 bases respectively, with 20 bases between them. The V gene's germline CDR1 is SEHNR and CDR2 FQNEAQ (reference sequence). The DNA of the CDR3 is TGTGCCAGCAGCTTATTGTCGGGGCAAAACCCGCGGCAGTACTTC. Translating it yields CASSLLSGQNPRQYF.

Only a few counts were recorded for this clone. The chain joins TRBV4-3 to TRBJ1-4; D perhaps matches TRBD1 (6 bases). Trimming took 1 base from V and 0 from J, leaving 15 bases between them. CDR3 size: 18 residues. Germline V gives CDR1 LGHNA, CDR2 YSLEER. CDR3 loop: CASSQVWASGATNEKLFF. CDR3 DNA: TGCGCCAGCAGCCAAGTTTGGGCATCAGGGGCAACTAATGAAAAACTGTTTTTT.

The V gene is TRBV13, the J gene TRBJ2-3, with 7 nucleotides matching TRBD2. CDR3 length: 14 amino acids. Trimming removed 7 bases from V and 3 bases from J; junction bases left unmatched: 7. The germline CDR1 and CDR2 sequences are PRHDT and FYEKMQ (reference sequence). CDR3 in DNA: TGTGCCAGCAAGGCGGGAGCAGGGACAGATACGCAGTATTTT. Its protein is CASKAGAGTDTQYF.

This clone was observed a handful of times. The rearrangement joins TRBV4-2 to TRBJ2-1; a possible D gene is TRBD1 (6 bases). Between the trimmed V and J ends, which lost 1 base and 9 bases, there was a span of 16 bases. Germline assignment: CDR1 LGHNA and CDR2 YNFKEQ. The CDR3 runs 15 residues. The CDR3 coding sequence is TGTGCCAGCAGCCAAGTGATGCGACAGGAAGTTGAGCAGTTCTTC. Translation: CASSQVMRQEVEQFF.

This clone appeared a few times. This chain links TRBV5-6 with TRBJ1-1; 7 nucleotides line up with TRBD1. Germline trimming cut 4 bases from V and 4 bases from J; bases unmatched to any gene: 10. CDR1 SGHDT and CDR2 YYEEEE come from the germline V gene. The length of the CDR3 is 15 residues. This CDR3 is CASSPRFTGATEAFF. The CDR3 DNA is TGTGCCAGCAGCCCCAGATTCACAGGGGCCACTGAAGCTTTCTTT. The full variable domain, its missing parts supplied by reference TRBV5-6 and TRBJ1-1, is DAGVTQSPTHLIKTRGQQVTLRCSPKSGHDTVSWYQQALGQGPQFIFQYYEEEERQRGNFPDRFSGHQFPNYSSELNVNALLLGDSALYLCASSPRFTGATEAFFGQGTRLTVV.

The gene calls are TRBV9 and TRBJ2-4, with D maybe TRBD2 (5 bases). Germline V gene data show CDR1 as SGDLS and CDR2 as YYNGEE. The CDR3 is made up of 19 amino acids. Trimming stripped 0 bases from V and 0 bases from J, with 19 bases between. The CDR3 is CASSVGFGSAGLAKNIQYF. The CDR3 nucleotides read TGTGCCAGCAGCGTAGGATTTGGGAGTGCTGGCCTAGCCAAAAACATTCAGTACTTC. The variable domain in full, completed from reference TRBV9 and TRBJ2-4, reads DSGVTQTPKHLITATGQRVTLRCSPRSGDLSVYWYQQSLDQGLQFLIQYYNGEERAKGNILERFSAQQFPDLHSELNLSSLELGDSALYFCASSVGFGSAGLAKNIQYFGAGTRLSVL.

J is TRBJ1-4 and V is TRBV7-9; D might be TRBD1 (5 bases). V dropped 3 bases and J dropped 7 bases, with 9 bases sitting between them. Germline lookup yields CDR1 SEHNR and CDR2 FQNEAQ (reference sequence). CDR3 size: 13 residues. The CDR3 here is CASSFRDGEKLFF. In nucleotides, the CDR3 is TGTGCCAGCAGCTTCAGGGACGGTGAAAAACTGTTTTTT.

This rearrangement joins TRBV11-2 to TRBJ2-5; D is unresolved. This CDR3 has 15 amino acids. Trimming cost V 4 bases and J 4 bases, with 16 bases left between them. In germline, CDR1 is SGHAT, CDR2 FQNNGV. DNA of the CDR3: TGTGCCAGCAGCTACTATATGGGCTCAATAGAGACCCAGTACTTC. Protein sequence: CASSYYMGSIETQYF.

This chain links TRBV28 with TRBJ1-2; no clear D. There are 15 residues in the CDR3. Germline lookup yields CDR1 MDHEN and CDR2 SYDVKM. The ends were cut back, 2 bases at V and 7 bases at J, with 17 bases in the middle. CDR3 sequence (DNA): TGTGCCAGCAGTTTAGGATGGACCCAACTTGGTGGCTACACCTTC. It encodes CASSLGWTQLGGYTF.

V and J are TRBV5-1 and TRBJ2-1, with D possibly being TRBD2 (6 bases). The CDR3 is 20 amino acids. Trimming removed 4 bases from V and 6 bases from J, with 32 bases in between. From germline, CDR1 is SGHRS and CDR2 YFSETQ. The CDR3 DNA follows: TGCGCCAGCAGCGTGGACATCATTGGAGGGGACCGTGGTTGGCTCAATGAGCAGTTCTTC. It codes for CASSVDIIGGDRGWLNEQFF.

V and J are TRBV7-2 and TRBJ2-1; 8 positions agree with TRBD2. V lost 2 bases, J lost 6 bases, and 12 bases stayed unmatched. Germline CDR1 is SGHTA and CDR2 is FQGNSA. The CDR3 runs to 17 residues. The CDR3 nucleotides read TGTGCCAGCAGCTTATTTCCGGGACTAGAAAGGTTCAATGAGCAGTTCTTC. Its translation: CASSLFPGLERFNEQFF. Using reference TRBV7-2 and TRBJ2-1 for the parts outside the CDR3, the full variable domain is GAGVSQSPSNKVTEKGKDVELRCDPISGHTALYWYRQSLGQGLEFLIYFQGNSAPDKSGLPSDRFSAERTGGSVSTLTIQRTQQEDSAVYLCASSLFPGLERFNEQFFGPGTRLTVL.

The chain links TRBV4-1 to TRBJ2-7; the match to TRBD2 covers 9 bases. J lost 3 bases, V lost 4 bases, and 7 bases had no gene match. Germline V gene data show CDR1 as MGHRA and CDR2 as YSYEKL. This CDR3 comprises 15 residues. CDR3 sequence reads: CASSLNSGRLYEQYF. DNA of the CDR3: TGCGCCAGCAGCCTTAATAGCGGGAGACTCTACGAGCAGTACTTC.

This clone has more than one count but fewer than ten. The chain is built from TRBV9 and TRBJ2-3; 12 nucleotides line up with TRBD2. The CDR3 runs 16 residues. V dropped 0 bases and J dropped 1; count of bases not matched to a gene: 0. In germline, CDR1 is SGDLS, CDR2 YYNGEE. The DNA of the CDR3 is TGTGCCAGCAGCGTAGGGACTAGCGGGGGCACAGATACGCAGTATTTT. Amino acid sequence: CASSVGTSGGTDTQYF.

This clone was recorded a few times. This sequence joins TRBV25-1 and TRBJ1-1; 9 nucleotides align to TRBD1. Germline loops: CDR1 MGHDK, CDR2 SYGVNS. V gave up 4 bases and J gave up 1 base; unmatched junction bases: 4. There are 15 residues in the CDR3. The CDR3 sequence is CASSVDRGRNTEAFF. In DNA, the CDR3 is TGTGCCAGCAGTGTAGACAGGGGGAGGAACACTGAAGCTTTCTTT.

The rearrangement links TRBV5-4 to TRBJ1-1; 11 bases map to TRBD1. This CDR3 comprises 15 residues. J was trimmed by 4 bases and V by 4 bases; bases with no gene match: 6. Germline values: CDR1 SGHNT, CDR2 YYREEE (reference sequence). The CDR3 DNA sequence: TGTGCCAGCAGCCAGGACAGGGGGCGGTTCACTGAAGCTTTCTTT. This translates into CASSQDRGRFTEAFF. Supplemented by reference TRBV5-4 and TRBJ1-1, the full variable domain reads ETGVTQSPTHLIKTRGQQVTLRCSSQSGHNTVSWYQQALGQGPQFIFQYYREEENGRGNFPPRFSGLQFPNYSSELNVNALELDDSALYLCASSQDRGRFTEAFFGQGTRLTVV.

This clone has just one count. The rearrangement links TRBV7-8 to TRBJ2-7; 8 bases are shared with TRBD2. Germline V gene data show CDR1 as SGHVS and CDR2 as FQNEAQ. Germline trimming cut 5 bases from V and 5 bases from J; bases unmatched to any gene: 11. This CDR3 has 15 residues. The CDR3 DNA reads TGTGCCAGCAGCATACCGGGGGGGGTAGTCCACGAGCAGTACTTC. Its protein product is CASSIPGGVVHEQYF.